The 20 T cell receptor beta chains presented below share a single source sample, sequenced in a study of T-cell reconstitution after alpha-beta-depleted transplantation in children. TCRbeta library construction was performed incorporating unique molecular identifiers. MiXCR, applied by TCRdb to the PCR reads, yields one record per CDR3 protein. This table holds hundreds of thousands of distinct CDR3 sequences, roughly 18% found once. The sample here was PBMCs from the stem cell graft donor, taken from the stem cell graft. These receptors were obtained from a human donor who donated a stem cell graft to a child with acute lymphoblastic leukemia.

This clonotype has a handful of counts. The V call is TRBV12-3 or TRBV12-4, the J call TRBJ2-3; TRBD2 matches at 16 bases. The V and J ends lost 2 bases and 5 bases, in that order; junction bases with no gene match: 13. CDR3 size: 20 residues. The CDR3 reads CASSLLEGLAGGRQGDTQYF. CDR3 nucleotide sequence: TGTGCCAGCAGTTTACTTGAGGGACTAGCGGGAGGGCGGCAGGGAGATACGCAGTATTTT.

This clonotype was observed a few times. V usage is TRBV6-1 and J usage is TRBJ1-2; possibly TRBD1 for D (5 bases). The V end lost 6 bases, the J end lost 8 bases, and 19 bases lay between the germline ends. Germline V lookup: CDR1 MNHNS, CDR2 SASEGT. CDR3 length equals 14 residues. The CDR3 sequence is CASRGGTVGAGYTF. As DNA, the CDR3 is TGTGCCAGCAGAGGAGGGACCGTCGGTGCGGGCTACACCTTC.

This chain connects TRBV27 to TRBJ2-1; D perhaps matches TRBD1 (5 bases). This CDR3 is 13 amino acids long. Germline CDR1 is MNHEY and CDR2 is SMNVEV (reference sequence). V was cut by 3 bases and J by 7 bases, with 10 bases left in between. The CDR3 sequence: CASSLSRVNEQFF. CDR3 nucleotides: TGTGCCAGCAGTTTGAGCAGGGTGAATGAGCAGTTCTTC.

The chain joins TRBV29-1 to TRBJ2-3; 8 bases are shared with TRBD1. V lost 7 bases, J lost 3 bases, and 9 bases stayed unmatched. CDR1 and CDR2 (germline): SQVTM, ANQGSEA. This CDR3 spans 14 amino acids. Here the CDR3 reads CSADRTGSTDTQYF. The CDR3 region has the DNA TGCAGCGCCGACCGGACAGGGTCAACAGATACGCAGTATTTT.

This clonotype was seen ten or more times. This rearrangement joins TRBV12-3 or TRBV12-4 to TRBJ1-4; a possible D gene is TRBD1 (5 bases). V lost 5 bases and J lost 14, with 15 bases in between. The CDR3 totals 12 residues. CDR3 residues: CASSVQGVVLFF. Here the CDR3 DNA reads TGTGCCAGCAGTGTCCAAGGGGTGGTTCTGTTTTTT.

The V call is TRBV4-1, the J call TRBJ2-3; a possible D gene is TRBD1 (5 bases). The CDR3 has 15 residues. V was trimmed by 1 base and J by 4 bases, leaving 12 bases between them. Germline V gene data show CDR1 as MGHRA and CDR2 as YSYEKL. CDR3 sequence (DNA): TGCGCCAGCAGCCAAGCTCAGGGTGCGCCAGATACGCAGTATTTT. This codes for CASSQAQGAPDTQYF.

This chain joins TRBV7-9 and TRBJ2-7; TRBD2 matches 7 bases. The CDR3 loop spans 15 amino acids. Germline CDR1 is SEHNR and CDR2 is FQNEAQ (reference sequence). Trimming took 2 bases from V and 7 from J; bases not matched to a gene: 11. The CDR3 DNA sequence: TGTGCCAGCAGCTTATCGCTAGCGGTAACGGGAGAGCAGTACTTC. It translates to CASSLSLAVTGEQYF.

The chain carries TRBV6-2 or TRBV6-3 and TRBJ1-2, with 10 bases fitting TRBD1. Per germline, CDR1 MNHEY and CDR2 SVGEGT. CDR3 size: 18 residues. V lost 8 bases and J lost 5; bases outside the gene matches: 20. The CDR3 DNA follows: TGTGCCAGCTCCGCGCCGGGACAGGGGCTCCTCGGGGGGTATGGCTACACCTTC. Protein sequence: CASSAPGQGLLGGYGYTF.

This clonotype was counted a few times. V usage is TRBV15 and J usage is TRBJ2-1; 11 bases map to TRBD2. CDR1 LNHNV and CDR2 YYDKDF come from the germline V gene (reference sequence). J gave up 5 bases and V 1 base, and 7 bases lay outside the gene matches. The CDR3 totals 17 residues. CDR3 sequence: CATSRGVGTSGNNEQFF. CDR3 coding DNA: TGTGCCACCAGCAGAGGAGTAGGGACTAGCGGAAACAATGAGCAGTTCTTC.

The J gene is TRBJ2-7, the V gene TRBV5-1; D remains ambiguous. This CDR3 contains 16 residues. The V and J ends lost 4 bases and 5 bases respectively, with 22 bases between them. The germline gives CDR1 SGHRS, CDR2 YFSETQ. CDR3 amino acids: CASSLSTGPSADEQYF. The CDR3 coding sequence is TGCGCCAGCAGCCTCTCAACCGGGCCTTCGGCCGACGAGCAGTACTTC.

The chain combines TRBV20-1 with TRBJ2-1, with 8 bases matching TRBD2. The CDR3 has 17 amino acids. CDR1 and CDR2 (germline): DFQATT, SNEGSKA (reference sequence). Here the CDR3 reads CRPVSGSPPGRDNEQFF. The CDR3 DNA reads TGCAGGCCGGTTAGCGGGTCTCCGCCCGGGAGGGACAATGAGCAGTTCTTC.

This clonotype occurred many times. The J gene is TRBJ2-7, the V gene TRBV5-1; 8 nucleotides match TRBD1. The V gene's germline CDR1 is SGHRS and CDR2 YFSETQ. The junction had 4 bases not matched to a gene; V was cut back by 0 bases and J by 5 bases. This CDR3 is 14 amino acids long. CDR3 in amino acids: CASSLARTGNEQYF. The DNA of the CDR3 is TGCGCCAGCAGCTTGGCCAGGACAGGGAACGAGCAGTACTTC.

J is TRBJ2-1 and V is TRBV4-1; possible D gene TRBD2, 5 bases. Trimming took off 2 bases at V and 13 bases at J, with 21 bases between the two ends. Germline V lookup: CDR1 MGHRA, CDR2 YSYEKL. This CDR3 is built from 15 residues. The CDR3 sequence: CASSQILIVGVEQFF. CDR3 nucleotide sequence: TGCGCCAGCAGCCAAATCCTAATAGTGGGAGTAGAACAGTTCTTC.

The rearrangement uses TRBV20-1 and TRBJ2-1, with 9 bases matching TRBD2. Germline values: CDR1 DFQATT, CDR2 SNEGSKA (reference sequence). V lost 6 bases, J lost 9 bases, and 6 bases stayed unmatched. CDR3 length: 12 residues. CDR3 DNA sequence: TGCAGTGCCCCGGGACTAGCCGCTGAGCAGTTCTTC. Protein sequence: CSAPGLAAEQFF.

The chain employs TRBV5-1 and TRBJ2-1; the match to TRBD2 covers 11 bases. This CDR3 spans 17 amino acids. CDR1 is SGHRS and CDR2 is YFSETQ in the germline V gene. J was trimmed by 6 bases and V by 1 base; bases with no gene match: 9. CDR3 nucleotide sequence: TGCGCCAGCAGCTTGTCGCCTAGCGGGAGGATCGGCAATGAGCAGTTCTTC. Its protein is CASSLSPSGRIGNEQFF.

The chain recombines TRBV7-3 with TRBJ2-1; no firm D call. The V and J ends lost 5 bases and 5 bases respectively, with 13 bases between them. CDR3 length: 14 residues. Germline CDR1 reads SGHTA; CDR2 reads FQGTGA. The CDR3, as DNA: TGTGCCAGCAGCCCCCGCGCAGGAGACAATGAGCAGTTCTTC. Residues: CASSPRAGDNEQFF. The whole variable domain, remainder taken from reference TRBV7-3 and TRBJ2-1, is GAGVSQTPSNKVTEKGKYVELRCDPISGHTALYWYRQSLGQGPEFLIYFQGTGAADDSGLPNDRFFAVRPEGSVSTLKIQRTERGDSAVYLCASSPRAGDNEQFFGPGTRLTVL.

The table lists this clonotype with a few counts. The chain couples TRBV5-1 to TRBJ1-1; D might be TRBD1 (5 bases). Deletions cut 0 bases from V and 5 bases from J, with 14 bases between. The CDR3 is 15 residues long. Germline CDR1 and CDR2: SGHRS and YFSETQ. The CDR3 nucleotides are TGCGCCAGCAGCTTGGCGGAGGGGCGGTTGACTGAAGCTTTCTTT. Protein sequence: CASSLAEGRLTEAFF.

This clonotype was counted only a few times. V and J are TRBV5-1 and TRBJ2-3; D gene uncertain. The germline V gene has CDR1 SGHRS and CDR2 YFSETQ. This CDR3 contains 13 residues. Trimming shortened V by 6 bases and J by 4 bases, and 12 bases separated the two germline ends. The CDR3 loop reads CASTPSTPDTQYF. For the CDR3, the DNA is TGCGCCAGCACCCCCTCGACACCAGATACGCAGTATTTT.

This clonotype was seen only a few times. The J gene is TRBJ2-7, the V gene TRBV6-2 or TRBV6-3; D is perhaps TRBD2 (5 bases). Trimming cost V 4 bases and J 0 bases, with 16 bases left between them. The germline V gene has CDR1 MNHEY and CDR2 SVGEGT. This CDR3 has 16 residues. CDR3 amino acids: CASSSSGRRISYEQYF. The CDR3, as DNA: TGTGCCAGCAGTTCCTCTGGACGGAGGATCTCCTACGAGCAGTACTTC.

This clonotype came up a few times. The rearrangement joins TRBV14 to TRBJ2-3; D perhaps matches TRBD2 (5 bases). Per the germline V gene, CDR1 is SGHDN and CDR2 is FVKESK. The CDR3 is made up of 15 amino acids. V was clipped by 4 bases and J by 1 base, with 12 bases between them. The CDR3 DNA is TGTGCCAGCAGCCCCGGACTCTACCGCACAGATACGCAGTATTTT. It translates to CASSPGLYRTDTQYF.